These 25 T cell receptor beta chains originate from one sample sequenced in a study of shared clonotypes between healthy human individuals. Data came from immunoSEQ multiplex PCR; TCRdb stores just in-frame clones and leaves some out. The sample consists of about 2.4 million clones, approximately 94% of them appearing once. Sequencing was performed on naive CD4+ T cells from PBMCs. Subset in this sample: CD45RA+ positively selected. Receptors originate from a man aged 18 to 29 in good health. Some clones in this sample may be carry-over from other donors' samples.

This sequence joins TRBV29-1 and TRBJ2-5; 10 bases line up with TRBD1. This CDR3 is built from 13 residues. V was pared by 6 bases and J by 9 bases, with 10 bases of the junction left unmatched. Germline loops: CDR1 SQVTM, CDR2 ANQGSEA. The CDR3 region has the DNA TGCAGCGTCTCGGGACAGGGGCCCTTATCCCAGTACTTC. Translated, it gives CSVSGQGPLSQYF. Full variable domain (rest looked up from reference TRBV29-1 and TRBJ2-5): SAVISQKPSRDICQRGTSLTIQCQVDSQVTMMFWYRQQPGQSLTLIATANQGSEATYESGFVIDKFPISRPNLTFSTLTVSNMSPEDSSIYLCSVSGQGPLSQYFGPGTRLLVL.

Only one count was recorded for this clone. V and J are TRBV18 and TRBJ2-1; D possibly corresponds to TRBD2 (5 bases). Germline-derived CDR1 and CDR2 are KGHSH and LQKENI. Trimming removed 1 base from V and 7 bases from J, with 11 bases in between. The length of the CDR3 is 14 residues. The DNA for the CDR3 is TGTGCCAGCTCACCACAAAAGGGCGGGAATGAGCAGTTCTTC. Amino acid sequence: CASSPQKGGNEQFF.

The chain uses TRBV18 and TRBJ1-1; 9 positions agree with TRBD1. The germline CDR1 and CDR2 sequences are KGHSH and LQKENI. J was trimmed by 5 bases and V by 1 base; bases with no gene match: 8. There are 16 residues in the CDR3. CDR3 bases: TGTGCCAGCTCACCACGGGGGACAGGGCTAAGGACTGAAGCTTTCTTT. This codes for CASSPRGTGLRTEAFF.

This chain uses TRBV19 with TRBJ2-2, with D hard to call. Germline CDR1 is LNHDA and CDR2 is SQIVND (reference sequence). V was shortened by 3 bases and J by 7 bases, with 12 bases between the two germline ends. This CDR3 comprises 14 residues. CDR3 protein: CASSIVGSNGELFF. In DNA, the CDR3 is TGTGCCAGTAGTATTGTAGGGTCAAACGGGGAGCTGTTTTTT. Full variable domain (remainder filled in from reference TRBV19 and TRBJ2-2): DGGITQSPKYLFRKEGQNVTLSCEQNLNHDAMYWYRQDPGQGLRLIYYSQIVNDFQKGDIAEGYSVSREKKESFPLTVTSAQKNPTAFYLCASSIVGSNGELFFGEGSRLTVL.

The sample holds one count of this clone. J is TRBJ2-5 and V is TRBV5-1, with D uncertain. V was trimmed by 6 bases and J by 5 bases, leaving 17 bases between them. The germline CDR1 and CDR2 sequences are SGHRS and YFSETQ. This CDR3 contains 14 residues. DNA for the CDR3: TGCGCCAGCACCCCCACACTCCCCGGGGAGACCCAGTACTTC. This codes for CASTPTLPGETQYF.

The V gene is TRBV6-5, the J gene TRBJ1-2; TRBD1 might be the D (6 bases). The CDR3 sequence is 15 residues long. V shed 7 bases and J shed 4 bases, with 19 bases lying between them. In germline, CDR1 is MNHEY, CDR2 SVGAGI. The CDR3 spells CASTPRGVRGYGYTF. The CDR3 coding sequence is TGTGCCAGCACTCCAAGGGGGGTACGTGGCTATGGCTACACCTTC.

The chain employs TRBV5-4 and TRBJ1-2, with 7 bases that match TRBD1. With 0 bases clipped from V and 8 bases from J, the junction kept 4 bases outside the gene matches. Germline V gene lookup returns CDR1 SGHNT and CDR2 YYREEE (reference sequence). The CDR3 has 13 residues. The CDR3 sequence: CASSLGQGKGYTF. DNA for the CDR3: TGTGCCAGCAGCTTGGGACAGGGCAAGGGCTACACCTTC.

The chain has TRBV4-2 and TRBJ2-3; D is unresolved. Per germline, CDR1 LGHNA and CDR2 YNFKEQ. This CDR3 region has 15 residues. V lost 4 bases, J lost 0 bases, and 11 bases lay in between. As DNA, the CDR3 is TGTGCCAGCAGCCGCCGACCTCAGAGCACAGATACGCAGTATTTT. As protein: CASSRRPQSTDTQYF.

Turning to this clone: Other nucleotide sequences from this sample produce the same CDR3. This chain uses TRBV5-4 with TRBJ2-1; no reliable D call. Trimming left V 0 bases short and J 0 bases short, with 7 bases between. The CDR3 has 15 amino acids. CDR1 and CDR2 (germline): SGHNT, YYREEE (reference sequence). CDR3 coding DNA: TGTGCCAGCAGCTTGGGGACCTCCTCCTACAATGAGCAGTTCTTC. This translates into CASSLGTSSYNEQFF.

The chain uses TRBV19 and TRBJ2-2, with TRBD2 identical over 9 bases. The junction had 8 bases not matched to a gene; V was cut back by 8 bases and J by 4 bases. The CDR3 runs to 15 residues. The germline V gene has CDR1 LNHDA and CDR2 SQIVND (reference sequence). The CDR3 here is CASSLAGGSTGELFF. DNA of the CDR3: TGTGCCAGTTCTCTTGCGGGAGGGTCCACCGGGGAGCTGTTTTTT. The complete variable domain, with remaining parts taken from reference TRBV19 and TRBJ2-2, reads DGGITQSPKYLFRKEGQNVTLSCEQNLNHDAMYWYRQDPGQGLRLIYYSQIVNDFQKGDIAEGYSVSREKKESFPLTVTSAQKNPTAFYLCASSLAGGSTGELFFGEGSRLTVL.

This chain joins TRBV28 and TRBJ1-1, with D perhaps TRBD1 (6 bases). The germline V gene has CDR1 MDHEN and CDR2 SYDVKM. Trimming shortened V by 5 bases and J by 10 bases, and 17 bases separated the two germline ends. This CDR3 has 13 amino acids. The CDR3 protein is CASSGDTRTGAFF. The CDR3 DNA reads TGTGCCAGCAGTGGGGACACACGGACGGGAGCTTTCTTT.

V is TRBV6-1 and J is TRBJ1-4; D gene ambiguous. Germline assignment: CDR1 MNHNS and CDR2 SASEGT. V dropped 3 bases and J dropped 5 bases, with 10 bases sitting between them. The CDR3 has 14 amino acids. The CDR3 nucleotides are TGTGCCAGCAGTGATAAGGCGGAGAATGAAAAACTGTTTTTT. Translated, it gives CASSDKAENEKLFF.

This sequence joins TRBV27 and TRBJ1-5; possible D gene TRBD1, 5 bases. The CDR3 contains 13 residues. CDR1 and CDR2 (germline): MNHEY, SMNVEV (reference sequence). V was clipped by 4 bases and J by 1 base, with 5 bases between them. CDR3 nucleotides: TGTGCCAGCAGTTGGGACAGCAATCAGCCCCAGCATTTT. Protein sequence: CASSWDSNQPQHF.

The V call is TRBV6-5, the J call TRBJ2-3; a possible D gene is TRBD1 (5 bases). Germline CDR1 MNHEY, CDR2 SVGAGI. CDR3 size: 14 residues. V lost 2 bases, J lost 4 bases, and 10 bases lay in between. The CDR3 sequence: CASSYTRTPDTQYF. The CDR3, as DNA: TGTGCCAGCAGTTACACGCGGACACCAGATACGCAGTATTTT.

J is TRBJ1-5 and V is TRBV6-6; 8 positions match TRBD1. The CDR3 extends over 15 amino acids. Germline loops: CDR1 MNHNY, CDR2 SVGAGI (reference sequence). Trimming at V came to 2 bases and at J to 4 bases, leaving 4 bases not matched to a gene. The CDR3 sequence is CASSYGQGPNQPQHF. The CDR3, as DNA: TGTGCCAGCAGTTACGGACAGGGACCGAATCAGCCCCAGCATTTT.

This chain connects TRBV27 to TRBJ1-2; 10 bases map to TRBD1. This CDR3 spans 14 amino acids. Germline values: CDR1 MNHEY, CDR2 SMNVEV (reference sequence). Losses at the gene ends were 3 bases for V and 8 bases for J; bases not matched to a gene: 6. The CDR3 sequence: CASSLTGGRGGYTF. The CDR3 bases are TGTGCCAGCAGTTTGACAGGGGGCAGGGGGGGCTACACCTTC.

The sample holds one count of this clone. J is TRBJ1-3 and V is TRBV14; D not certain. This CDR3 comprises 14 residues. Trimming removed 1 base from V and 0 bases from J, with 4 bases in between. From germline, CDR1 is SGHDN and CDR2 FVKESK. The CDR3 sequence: CASSQVTSGNTIYF. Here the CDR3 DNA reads TGTGCCAGCAGCCAAGTCACCTCTGGAAACACCATATATTTT. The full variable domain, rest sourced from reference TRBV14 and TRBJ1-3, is EAGVTQFPSHSVIEKGQTVTLRCDPISGHDNLYWYRRVMGKEIKFLLHFVKESKQDESGMPNNRFLAERTGGTYSTLKVQPAELEDSGVYFCASSQVTSGNTIYFGEGSWLTVV.

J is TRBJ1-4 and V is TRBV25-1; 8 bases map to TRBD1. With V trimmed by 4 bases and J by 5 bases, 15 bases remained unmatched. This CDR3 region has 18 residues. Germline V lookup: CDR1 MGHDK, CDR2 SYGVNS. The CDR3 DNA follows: TGTGCCAGCAGTGGCAGCGGGACAGGAGGTTCGTGGAATGAAAAACTGTTTTTT. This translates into CASSGSGTGGSWNEKLFF.

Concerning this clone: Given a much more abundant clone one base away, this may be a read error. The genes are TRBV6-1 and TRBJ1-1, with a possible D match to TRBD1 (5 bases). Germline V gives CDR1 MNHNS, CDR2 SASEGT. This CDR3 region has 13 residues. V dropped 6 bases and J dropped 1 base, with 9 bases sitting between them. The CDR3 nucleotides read TGTGCCAGCAGCTTCGACAGGAACACTGAAGCTTTCTTT. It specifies CASSFDRNTEAFF.

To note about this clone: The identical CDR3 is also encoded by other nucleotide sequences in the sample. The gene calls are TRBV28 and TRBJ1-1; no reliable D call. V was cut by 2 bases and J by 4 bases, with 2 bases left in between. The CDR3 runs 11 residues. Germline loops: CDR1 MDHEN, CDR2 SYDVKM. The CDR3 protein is CASSLTTEAFF. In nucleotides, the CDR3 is TGTGCCAGCAGTTTAACCACTGAAGCTTTCTTT.

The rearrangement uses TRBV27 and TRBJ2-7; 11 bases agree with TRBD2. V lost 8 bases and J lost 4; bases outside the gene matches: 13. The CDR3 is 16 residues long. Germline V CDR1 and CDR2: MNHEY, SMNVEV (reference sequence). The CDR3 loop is CASAPISGRAGYEQYF. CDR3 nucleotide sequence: TGTGCCAGCGCCCCAATTAGCGGGAGGGCCGGATACGAGCAGTACTTC.

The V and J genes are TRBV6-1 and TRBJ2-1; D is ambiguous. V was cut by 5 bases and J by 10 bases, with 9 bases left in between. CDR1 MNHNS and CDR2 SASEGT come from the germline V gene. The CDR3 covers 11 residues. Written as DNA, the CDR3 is TGTGCCAGCAGTCAACGAGGCGAGCAGTTCTTC. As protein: CASSQRGEQFF.

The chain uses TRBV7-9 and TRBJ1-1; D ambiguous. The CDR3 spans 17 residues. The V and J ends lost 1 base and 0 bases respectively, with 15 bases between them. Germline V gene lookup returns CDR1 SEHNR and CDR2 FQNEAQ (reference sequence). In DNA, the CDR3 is TGTGCCAGCAGCTTAGAATTAATTGAGGGCCTGAACACTGAAGCTTTCTTT. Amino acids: CASSLELIEGLNTEAFF.

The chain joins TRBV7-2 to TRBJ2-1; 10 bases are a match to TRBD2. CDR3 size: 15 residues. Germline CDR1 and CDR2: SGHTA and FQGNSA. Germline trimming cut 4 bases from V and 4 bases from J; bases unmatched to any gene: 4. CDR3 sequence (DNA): TGTGCCAGCAGCTCCGGGACTAGCGAGTACAATGAGCAGTTCTTC. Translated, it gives CASSSGTSEYNEQFF.

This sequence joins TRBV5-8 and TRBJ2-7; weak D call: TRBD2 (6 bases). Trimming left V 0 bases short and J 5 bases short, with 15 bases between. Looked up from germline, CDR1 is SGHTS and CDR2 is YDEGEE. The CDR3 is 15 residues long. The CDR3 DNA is TGTGCCAGCAGCTTGGCCGGAGGGACGTGGGACGAGCAGTACTTC. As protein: CASSLAGGTWDEQYF.